These T cell receptor beta chains were read from a single sample in a study of T cell responses to AZD1222 COVID-19 vaccine. Data came from immunoSEQ multiplex PCR; TCRdb stores just in-frame clones and leaves some out. The data show 150,000 or so clones, roughly nine tenths seen once. The sequenced sample was peripheral blood, obtained on day 0 of AZD1222 vaccination. The receptor set was obtained from an adult in good health. The conserved cysteine and the conserved F or W are not part of the CDR3 here.

CDR3 protein,CDR3 length,J gene,V gene
ASSLALVAGGNSPLH,15,TRBJ1-6,TRBV7-2
ASSSTGYSYNEQF,13,TRBJ2-1,TRBV28
ASSPEGIQPQH,11,TRBJ1-5,TRBV7-2
ASSQAQSYEQY,11,TRBJ2-7,TRBV4-3
AWRSWGLSSSYNEQF,15,TRBJ2-1,TRBV30
ASSPRTYSEQY,11,TRBJ2-7,TRBV4-3
ASSPRGIADGYT,12,TRBJ1-2,TRBV18
ASSEAGQGASYGYT,14,TRBJ1-2,TRBV6-1
ASSLGTGLSNQPQH,14,TRBJ1-5,TRBV7-2
ASSEAIQFRDRGNQPQH,17,TRBJ1-5,TRBV2
ASSSAGMPNEKLF,13,TRBJ1-4,TRBV7-9
SVVRGTNGYGYT,12,TRBJ1-2,TRBV29-1
ASSYWGLNYGYT,12,TRBJ1-2,TRBV6-5
ASSDPWPGHTNTEAF,15,TRBJ1-1,TRBV19
ASSHCGGGNQPQH,13,TRBJ1-5,TRBV23-1
ASSPRGLAGISEQY,14,TRBJ2-7,TRBV27
ASSPKLRLAGDQNEQY,16,TRBJ2-7,TRBV7-9
ASSIPLAGGSYNEQF,15,TRBJ2-1,TRBV19
ASSPRGDWYGYT,12,TRBJ1-2,TRBV5-5
ASRIGTDNSPLH,12,TRBJ1-6,TRBV7-8
ASSLRDYQF,9,TRBJ2-1,TRBV7-9
ASFPPGQGNTGELF,14,TRBJ2-2,TRBV28
ASSQVSHYGYT,11,TRBJ1-2,TRBV14
ASSLSQYQETQY,12,TRBJ2-5,TRBV28
ASSIEGPDTQY,11,TRBJ2-3,TRBV19
ASSGLLQGSGNTIY,14,TRBJ1-3,TRBV9
ASHNIRDRPYEQY,13,TRBJ2-7,TRBV11-2
ASSIAPATGELF,12,TRBJ2-2,TRBV19
ASSLVQGSSYEQY,13,TRBJ2-7,TRBV7-8
ASSWVFGETQY,11,TRBJ2-5,TRBV28
ATSKGGQEAKNIQY,14,TRBJ2-4,TRBV24-1
ASSDSGSSYEQY,12,TRBJ2-7,TRBV18
AISEWGSNEQF,11,TRBJ2-1,TRBV10-3
ATSDLLAGGTDTQY,14,TRBJ2-3,TRBV24-1
ASTVKSGQANEKLF,14,TRBJ1-4,TRBV5-4
ASSFWPSMGNGYT,13,TRBJ1-2,TRBV27
ASSPEREGRNEQF,13,TRBJ2-1,TRBV3-1/TRBV3-2
ASSLSRSGNGEQY,13,TRBJ2-7,TRBV11-2
ASSIAGRLIYGYT,13,TRBJ1-2,TRBV19
ASSFWASGPDTQY,13,TRBJ2-3,TRBV5-1
ASSRDRGSNQPQH,13,TRBJ1-5,TRBV6-6
ATSDLDNQPQH,11,TRBJ1-5,TRBV24-1
ATSGQPTNTGELF,13,TRBJ2-2,TRBV24-1
ASSQKLGTSGSGEETQY,17,TRBJ2-5,TRBV3-1/TRBV3-2
ASSALIYEQY,10,TRBJ2-7,TRBV9
ASSVVSGSLSGELF,14,TRBJ2-2,TRBV9
ASSQGVVRQETQY,13,TRBJ2-5,TRBV3-1/TRBV3-2
ASSKLILPSLGLSIAKNIQY,20,TRBJ2-4,TRBV21-1
ASSYVAGGPVGTDTQY,16,TRBJ2-3,TRBV6-2/TRBV6-3
ASSSNTGANYGYT,13,TRBJ1-2,TRBV11-2
ASSYSRGGPYNEQF,14,TRBJ2-1,TRBV6-2/TRBV6-3
ASSRSGLANYGYT,13,TRBJ1-2,TRBV7-3